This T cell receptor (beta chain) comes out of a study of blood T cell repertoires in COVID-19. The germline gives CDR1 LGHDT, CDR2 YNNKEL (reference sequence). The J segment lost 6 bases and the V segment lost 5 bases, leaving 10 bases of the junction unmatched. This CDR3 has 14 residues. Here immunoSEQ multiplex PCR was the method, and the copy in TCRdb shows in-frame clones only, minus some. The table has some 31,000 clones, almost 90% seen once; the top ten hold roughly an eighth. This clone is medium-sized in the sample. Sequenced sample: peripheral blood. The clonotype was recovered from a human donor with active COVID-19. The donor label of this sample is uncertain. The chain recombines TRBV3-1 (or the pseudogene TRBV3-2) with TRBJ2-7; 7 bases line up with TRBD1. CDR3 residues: CASSATGERGEQYF. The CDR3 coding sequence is TGTGCCAGCAGCGCCACAGGGGAGAGGGGCGAGCAGTACTTC.